This T cell receptor beta chain was captured by sequencing in a study of shared clonotypes between healthy human individuals. Study background: Donors, aged 18 to 49, were a couple of women and a few men. Findings and limits, study-wide: Naive subsets, compared against memory subsets, generally had larger estimated richness values.

This clone showed up just once. Its matching antigen is unknown. This CDR3 is also generated by other DNA sequences in the sample. Sequencing was performed with immunoSEQ multiplex PCR; in TCRdb, only in-frame clones are kept and a portion is missing. Of under 2,500,000 clones listed, roughly 95% are singletons. The CDR3 has 11 amino acids. Germline V gene data show CDR1 as GTSNPN and CDR2 as SVGIG (reference sequence). V was pared by 3 bases and J by 7 bases, with 9 bases between. The investigators split CD4+ cells into a CD45RA+ naive subset and a CD45RA-negative memory subset. This TCR was recovered from a man younger than 35 in good health. Sequenced: naive CD4+ T cells sorted from blood. The sample's subset: CD45RA+ positively selected. The chain links TRBV30 to TRBJ1-2; D is uncertain. In nucleotides, the CDR3 is TGTGCCTGGAGCCTCGGAGGTGGCTACACCTTC. It specifies CAWSLGGGYTF.